Shown below are 13 T cell receptor beta chains from a single sample sequenced in a study of CD8+ T cells in alopecia areata. TCR sequencing used cDNA made by reverse transcription of extracted RNA. Sequenced by immunoSEQ multiplex PCR; TCRdb stores in-frame clones only, minus some. The sample includes about 160,000 clones, approximately 57% of them seen just once. As to treatment: oral pan-JAK inhibitor, 5-10 mg twice daily. The material was CD4+ T cells sorted from blood, obtained at week 24, from a patient treated with tofacitinib. Receptors originate from a human donor with alopecia areata.

V gene TRBV6-1 combines with J gene TRBJ1-2; D gene unclear. CDR1 and CDR2 (germline): MNHNS, SASEGT. V gave up 2 bases and J gave up 5 bases, with 12 bases separating them. CDR3 length: 14 amino acids. The CDR3 protein is CASSEWWESYGYTF. Here the CDR3 DNA reads TGTGCCAGCAGTGAATGGTGGGAAAGTTATGGCTACACCTTC.

In nucleotides, the CDR3 is TGCGCCAGCAGCCAACAAGGACAGAAATACGAGCAGTACTTC. Protein product: CASSQQGQKYEQYF. J is TRBJ2-7 and V is TRBV5-1, with D tentatively TRBD1 (6 bases). Trimming left V 4 bases short and J 4 bases short, with 15 bases between. This CDR3 contains 14 residues. Germline V gene lookup returns CDR1 SGHRS and CDR2 YFSETQ.

This chain links TRBV12-5 with TRBJ1-6; D not certain. The V end lost 1 base, the J end lost 5 bases, and 6 bases lay between the germline ends. The CDR3 spans 14 residues. CDR1 LGHNT and CDR2 FRNRAP come from the germline V gene. CDR3 in amino acids: CASGLGQDNSPLHF. DNA of the CDR3: TGTGCTAGTGGTTTGGGGCAGGATAATTCACCCCTCCACTTT.

The chain joins TRBV4-1 to TRBJ2-5; 8 nucleotides match TRBD1. Germline V gene lookup returns CDR1 MGHRA and CDR2 YSYEKL. Trimming removed 1 base from V and 6 bases from J; junction bases left unmatched: 10. CDR3 length: 16 residues. CDR3 DNA sequence: TGCGCCAGCAGCCAAGCAACGACAGGGGCTCGGAAGACCCAGTACTTC. Translated, it gives CASSQATTGARKTQYF.

The rearrangement joins TRBV29-1 to TRBJ2-3; D remains unclear. The CDR3 totals 11 residues. V was pared by 5 bases and J by 2 bases, with 5 bases between. Germline assignment: CDR1 SQVTM and CDR2 ANQGSEA. As DNA, the CDR3 is TGCAGCGTTCGGATCACAGATACGCAGTATTTT. Translation: CSVRITDTQYF.

This rearrangement joins TRBV2 to TRBJ2-5; no reliable D call. Germline values: CDR1 SNHLY, CDR2 FYNNEI. The CDR3 consists of 11 residues. V was pared by 7 bases and J by 2 bases, with 5 bases between. CDR3 residues: CASTFQETQYF. The CDR3 DNA is TGTGCCAGCACGTTTCAAGAGACCCAGTACTTC.

The V and J genes are TRBV7-9 and TRBJ1-2, with 9 bases lining up with TRBD1. Losses at the gene ends were 0 bases for V and 5 bases for J; bases not matched to a gene: 7. The CDR3 is made up of 16 amino acids. Looked up from germline, CDR1 is SEHNR and CDR2 is FQNEAQ (reference sequence). CDR3 residues: CASSLAGDRGWYGYTF. For the CDR3, the DNA is TGTGCCAGCAGCTTAGCAGGCGACAGGGGGTGGTATGGCTACACCTTC.

This chain connects TRBV7-6 to TRBJ2-1; no clear D. Trimming cost V 1 base and J 9 bases, with 10 bases left between them. The CDR3 runs 13 residues. Germline loops: CDR1 SGHVS, CDR2 FNYEAQ. Here the CDR3 reads CASSLDLQVEQFF. The CDR3 DNA reads as TGTGCCAGCAGCTTAGATCTTCAGGTTGAGCAGTTCTTC.

The CDR3 is CASSQDAGGWVDQPQHF. Written as DNA, the CDR3 is TGCGCCAGCAGCCAAGATGCGGGTGGGTGGGTAGATCAGCCCCAGCATTTT. The V and J genes are TRBV4-1 and TRBJ1-5; D is undetermined. V lost 0 bases and J 5 bases, leaving 17 bases between the germline ends. Per the germline V gene, CDR1 is MGHRA and CDR2 is YSYEKL. The CDR3 is made up of 17 amino acids.

V is TRBV29-1 and J is TRBJ2-2; 7 positions agree with TRBD1. Germline V lookup: CDR1 SQVTM, CDR2 ANQGSEA. This CDR3 spans 15 amino acids. V shed 6 bases, J shed 4 bases, and the junction held 11 bases outside the gene matches. As DNA, the CDR3 is TGCAGCGTGCCACCCCCGGGACAGTTCACCGGGGAGCTGTTTTTT. This gives the protein CSVPPPGQFTGELFF.

In this sample, this clone turned up a few times. This sequence joins TRBV10-3 and TRBJ2-4; 7 positions agree with TRBD2. Germline assignment: CDR1 ENHRY and CDR2 SYGVKD. With 2 bases clipped from V and 6 bases from J, the junction kept 4 bases outside the gene matches. CDR3 length: 14 amino acids. CDR3 residues: CAISERGGLNIQYF. The CDR3 DNA reads TGTGCCATCAGTGAGCGCGGGGGTTTAAACATTCAGTACTTC.

J is TRBJ1-5 and V is TRBV6-5; D unresolved. The CDR3 has 15 residues. The ends were cut back, 3 bases at V and 2 bases at J, with 11 bases in the middle. The V gene's germline CDR1 is MNHEY and CDR2 SVGAGI. Written as DNA, the CDR3 is TGTGCCAGCAGTTATGAGGCGAACGGCAATCAGCCCCAGCATTTT. Its translation is CASSYEANGNQPQHF.

This chain connects TRBV7-9 to TRBJ1-2, with TRBD1 matching 8 bases. V was pared by 5 bases and J by 2 bases, with 10 bases of the junction left unmatched. CDR3 size: 16 residues. Germline V gene lookup returns CDR1 SEHNR and CDR2 FQNEAQ (reference sequence). Here the CDR3 reads CASSPAGQGANYGYTF. CDR3 sequence (DNA): TGTGCCAGCAGCCCGGCGGGGCAGGGGGCGAACTATGGCTACACCTTC.